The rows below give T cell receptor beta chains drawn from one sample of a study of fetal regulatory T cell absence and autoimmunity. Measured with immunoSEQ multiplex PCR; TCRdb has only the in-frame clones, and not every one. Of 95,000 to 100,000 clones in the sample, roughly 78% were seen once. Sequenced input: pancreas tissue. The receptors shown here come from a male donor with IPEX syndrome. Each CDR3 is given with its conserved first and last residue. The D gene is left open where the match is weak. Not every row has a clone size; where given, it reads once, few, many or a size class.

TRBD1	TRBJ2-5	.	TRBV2	TGTGCCAGCAGTGGACAGGGGGCAGAGACCCAGTACTTC	CASSGQGAETQYF
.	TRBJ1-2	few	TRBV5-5	TGTGCCAGCAGCTCTACCGGGCCCCCAGACTATGGCTACACCTTC	CASSSTGPPDYGYTF
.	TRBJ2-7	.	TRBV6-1	TGTGCCAGCAGTCCCAACCCGACATGGTGGGAGCAGTACTTC	CASSPNPTWWEQYF
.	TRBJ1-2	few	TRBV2	TGTGCCAGCAGGAACTATGGCTACACCTTC	CASRNYGYTF
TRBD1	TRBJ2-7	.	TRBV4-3	TGCGCCAGCAGCCAAGCCGTGACAGGGAGCAACGAGCAGTACTTC	CASSQAVTGSNEQYF
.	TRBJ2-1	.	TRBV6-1	TGTGCCAGCAGTGAAGGTACAGGGGAGCAGTTCTTC	CASSEGTGEQFF
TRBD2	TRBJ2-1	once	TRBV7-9	TGTGCCAGCAGCTCGGGACTAGCGGGAGCTAATGAGCAGTTCTTC	CASSSGLAGANEQFF
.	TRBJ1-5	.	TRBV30	TGTGCCTGGAGTGAGTTACGGGGGCACCAGCCCCAGCATTTT	CAWSELRGHQPQHF
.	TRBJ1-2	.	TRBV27	TGTGCCAGCAGTTTAGAAGGGGGAGATGGCTACACCTTC	CASSLEGGDGYTF
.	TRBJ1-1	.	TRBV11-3	TGTGCCAGCAGCTTAGACGAGTTCATGAACACTGAAGCTTTCTTT	CASSLDEFMNTEAFF